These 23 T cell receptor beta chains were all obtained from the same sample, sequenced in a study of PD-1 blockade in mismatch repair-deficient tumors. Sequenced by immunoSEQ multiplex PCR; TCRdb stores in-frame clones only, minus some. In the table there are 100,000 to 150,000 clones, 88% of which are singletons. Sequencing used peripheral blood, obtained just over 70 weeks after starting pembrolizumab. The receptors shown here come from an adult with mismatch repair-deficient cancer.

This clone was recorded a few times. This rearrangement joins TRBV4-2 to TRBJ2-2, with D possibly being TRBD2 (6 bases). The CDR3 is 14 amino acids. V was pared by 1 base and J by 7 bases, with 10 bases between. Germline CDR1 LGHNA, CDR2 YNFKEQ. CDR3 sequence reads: CASSQVQGGGELFF. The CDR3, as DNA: TGTGCCAGCAGCCAAGTTCAGGGAGGCGGGGAGCTGTTTTTT.

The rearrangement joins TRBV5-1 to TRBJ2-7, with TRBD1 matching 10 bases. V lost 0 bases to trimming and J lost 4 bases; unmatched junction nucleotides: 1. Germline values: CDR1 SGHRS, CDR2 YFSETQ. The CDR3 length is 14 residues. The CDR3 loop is CASSLVGQGYEQYF. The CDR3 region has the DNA TGCGCCAGCAGCTTGGTGGGACAGGGGTACGAGCAGTACTTC. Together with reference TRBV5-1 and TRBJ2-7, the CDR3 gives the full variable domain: KAGVTQTPRYLIKTRGQQVTLSCSPISGHRSVSWYQQTPGQGLQFLFEYFSETQRNKGNFPGRFSGRQFSNSRSEMNVSTLELGDSALYLCASSLVGQGYEQYFGPGTRLTVT.

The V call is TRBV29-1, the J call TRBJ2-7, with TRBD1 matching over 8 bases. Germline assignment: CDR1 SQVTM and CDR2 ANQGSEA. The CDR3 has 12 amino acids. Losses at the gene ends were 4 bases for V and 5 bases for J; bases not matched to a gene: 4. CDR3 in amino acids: CSVARGLNEQYF. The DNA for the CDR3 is TGCAGCGTTGCCAGGGGGCTAAACGAGCAGTACTTC.

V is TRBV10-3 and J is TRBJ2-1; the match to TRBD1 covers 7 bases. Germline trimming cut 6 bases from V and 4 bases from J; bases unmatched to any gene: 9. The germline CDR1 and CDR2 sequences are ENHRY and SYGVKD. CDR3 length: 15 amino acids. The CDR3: CAISPGTENYNEQFF. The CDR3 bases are TGTGCCATCAGCCCCGGGACAGAGAATTACAATGAGCAGTTCTTC.

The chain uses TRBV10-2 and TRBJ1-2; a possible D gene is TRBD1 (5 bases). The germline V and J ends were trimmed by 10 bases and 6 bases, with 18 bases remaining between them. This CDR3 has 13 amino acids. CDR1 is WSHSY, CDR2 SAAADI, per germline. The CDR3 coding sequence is TGCGCCACCGCCGACAGATTTAGGAATGGCTACACCTTC. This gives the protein CATADRFRNGYTF.

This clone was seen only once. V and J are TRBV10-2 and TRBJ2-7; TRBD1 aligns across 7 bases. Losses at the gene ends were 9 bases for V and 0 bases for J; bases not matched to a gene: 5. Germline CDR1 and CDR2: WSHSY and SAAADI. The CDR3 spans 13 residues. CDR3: CASEGQISYEQYF. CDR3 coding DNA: TGCGCCAGTGAGGGACAGATCTCCTACGAGCAGTACTTC.

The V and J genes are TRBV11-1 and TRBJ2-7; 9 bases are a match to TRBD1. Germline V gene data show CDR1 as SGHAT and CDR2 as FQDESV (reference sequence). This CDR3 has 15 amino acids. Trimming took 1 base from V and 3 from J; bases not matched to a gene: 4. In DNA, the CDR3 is TGTGCCAGCAGCTTAGGCACAGGGGGCTTCTACGAGCAGTACTTC. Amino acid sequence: CASSLGTGGFYEQYF.

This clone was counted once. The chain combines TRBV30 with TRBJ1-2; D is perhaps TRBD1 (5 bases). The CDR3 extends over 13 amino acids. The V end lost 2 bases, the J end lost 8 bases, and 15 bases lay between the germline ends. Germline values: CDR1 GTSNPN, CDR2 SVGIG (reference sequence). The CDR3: CAWSNGAGNGYTF. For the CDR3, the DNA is TGTGCCTGGAGTAATGGGGCAGGGAACGGCTACACCTTC.

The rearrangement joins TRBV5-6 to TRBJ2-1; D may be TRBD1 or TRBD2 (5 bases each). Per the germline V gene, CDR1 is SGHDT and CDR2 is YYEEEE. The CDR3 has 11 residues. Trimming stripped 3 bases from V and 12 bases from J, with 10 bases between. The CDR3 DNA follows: TGTGCCAGCAGCTCGGGACGGCCGCAGTTCTTC. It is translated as CASSSGRPQFF.

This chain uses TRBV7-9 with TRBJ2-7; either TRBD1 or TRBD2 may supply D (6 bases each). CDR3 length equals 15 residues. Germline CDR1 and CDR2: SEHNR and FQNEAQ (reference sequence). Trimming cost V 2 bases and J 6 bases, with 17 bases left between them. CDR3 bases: TGTGCCAGCAGCTTAAAAGGGGGGACCCTTGGCGAGCAGTACTTC. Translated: CASSLKGGTLGEQYF. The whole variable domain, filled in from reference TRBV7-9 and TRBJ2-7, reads DTGVSQNPRHKITKRGQNVTFRCDPISEHNRLYWYRQTLGQGPEFLTYFQNEAQLEKSRLLSDRFSAERPKGSFSTLEIQRTEQGDSAMYLCASSLKGGTLGEQYFGPGTRLTVT.

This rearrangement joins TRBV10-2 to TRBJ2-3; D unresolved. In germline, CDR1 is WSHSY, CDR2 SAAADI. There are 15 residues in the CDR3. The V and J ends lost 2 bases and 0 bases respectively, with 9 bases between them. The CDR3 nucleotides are TGCGCCAGCAGTGAGCTCTCAGCTAGCACAGATACGCAGTATTTT. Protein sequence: CASSELSASTDTQYF.

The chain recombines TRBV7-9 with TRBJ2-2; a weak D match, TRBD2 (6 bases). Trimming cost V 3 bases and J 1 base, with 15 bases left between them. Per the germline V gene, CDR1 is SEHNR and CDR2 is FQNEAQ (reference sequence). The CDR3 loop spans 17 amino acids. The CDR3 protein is CASSFRWGTGNTGELFF. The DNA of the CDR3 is TGTGCCAGCAGCTTCCGCTGGGGGACTGGGAACACCGGGGAGCTGTTTTTT.

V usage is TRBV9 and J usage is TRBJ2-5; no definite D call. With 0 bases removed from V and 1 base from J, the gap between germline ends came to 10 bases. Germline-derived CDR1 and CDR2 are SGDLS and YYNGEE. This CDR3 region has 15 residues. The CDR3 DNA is TGTGCCAGCAGCGTAGGGGGTAGCCGCCAAGAGACCCAGTACTTC. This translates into CASSVGGSRQETQYF.

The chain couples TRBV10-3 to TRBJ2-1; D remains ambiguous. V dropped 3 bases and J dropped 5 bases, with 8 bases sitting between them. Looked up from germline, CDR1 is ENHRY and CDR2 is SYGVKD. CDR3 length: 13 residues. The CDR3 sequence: CAISDQANNEQFF. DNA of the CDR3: TGTGCCATCAGTGACCAGGCCAACAATGAGCAGTTCTTC.

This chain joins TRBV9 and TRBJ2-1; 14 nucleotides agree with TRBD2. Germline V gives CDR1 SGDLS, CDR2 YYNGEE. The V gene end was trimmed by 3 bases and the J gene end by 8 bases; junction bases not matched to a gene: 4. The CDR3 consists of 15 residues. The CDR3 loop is CASSEGLAGVYEQFF. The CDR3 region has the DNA TGTGCCAGCAGCGAGGGACTAGCGGGAGTTTATGAGCAGTTCTTC.

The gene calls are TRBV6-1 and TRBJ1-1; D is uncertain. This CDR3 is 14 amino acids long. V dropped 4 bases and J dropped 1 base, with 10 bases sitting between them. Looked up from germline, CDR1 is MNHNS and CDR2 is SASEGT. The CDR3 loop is CASSVYKENTEAFF. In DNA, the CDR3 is TGTGCCAGCAGTGTGTATAAGGAGAACACTGAAGCTTTCTTT.

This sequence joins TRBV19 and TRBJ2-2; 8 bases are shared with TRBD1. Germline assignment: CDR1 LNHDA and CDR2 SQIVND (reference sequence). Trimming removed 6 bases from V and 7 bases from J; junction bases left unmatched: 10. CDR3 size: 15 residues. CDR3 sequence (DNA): TGTGCCAGTAGGCAAAGGACAGGGCAAGACGGGGAGCTGTTTTTT. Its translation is CASRQRTGQDGELFF.

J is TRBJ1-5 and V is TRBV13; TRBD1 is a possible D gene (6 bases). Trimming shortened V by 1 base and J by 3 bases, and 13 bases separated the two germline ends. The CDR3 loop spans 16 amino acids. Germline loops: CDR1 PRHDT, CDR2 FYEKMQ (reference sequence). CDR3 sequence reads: CASSLEPGEDNQPQHF. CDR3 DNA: TGTGCCAGCAGCTTAGAACCAGGGGAAGACAATCAGCCCCAGCATTTT.

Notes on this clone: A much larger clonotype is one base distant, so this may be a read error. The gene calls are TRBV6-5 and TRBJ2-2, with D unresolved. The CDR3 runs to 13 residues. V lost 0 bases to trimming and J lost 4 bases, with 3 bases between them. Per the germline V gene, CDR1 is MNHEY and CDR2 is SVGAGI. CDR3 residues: CASSYSGTGELFF. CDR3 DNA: TGTGCCAGCAGTTACTCGGGCACCGGGGAGCTGTTTTTT.

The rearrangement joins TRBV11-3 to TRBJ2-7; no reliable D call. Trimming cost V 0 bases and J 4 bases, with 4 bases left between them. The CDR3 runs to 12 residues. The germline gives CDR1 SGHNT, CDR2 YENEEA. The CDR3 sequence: CASSLDGYEQYF. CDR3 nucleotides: TGTGCCAGCAGCTTAGATGGTTACGAGCAGTACTTC.

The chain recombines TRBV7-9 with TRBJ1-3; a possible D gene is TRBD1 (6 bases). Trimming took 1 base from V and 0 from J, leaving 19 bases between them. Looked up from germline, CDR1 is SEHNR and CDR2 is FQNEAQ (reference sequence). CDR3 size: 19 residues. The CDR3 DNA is TGTGCCAGCAGCTTAGGGGGGACAAATGAGGTTTACTCTGGAAACACCATATATTTT. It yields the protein CASSLGGTNEVYSGNTIYF.

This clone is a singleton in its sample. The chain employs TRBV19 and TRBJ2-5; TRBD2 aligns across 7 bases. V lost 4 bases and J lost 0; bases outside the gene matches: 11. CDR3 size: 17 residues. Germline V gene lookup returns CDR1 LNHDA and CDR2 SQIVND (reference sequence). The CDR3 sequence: CASSTPMLADNQETQYF. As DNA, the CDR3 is TGTGCCAGTAGTACCCCAATGCTAGCGGATAACCAAGAGACCCAGTACTTC.

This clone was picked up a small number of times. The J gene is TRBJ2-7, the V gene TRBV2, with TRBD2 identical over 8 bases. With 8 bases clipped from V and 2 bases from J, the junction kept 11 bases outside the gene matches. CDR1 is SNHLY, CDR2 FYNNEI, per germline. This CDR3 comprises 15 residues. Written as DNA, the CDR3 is TGTGCCAGCTGCCGGGCAGCGGGAGTAGCCTACGAGCAGTACTTC. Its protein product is CASCRAAGVAYEQYF.